This T cell receptor beta chain emerged from a study of shared clonotypes between healthy human individuals. Germline-derived CDR1 and CDR2 are SGHAT and FQNNGV. The CDR3 consists of 15 residues. J lost 2 bases, V lost 5 bases, and 7 bases had no gene match. Per the original data handling: There were no quality scores in the junction-only immunoSEQ sequences, so filtering differed. Only in-frame clones appear in the TCRdb table, and some are missing; sequencing was by immunoSEQ multiplex PCR. From that table come the V and J calls and clone size; the DNA was used to work out D and trimming. The sample consists of some 740,000 clones, roughly 92% of them appearing once. Study-level points and caveats: Across subsets, estimated richness was generally greater for naive than for memory populations.

CD45RO-negative CD8 cells positively selected for CCR7 made up the naive population, which excluded terminally differentiated effector memory CD45RA+ cells. All of the donors resided in Nashville, Tennessee, and each was a Caucasian adult. Comment on this clone: The antigen is undetermined.

The sequenced sample was naive CD8+ T cells sorted from blood. The chain uses TRBV11-2 and TRBJ2-5; 8 nucleotides align to TRBD1. The TCR comes from a man aged 25 to 45 in good health. The DNA for the CDR3 is TGTGCCAGCAGCCCCCCCGGGACAGGACAAGAGACCCAGTACTTC. As protein: CASSPPGTGQETQYF.